What follows are 6 T cell receptor beta chains derived from one specimen sequenced in a study of blood T cell repertoires in COVID-19. Method: immunoSEQ multiplex PCR; TCRdb's copy keeps in-frame clones and lacks some. Of more than 130,000 clones in the sample, roughly 90% were seen once. The sample taken for sequencing was peripheral blood. Every receptor here comes from a man over 45 with active or convalescent COVID-19.

The V call is TRBV7-2, the J call TRBJ2-5, with 12 nucleotides matching TRBD2. Germline V CDR1 and CDR2: SGHTA, FQGNSA. This CDR3 comprises 13 residues. Trimming at V came to 8 bases and at J to 5 bases, leaving 3 bases not matched to a gene. CDR3 loop: CASRTSGMETQYF. CDR3 DNA sequence: TGTGCCAGCCGGACTAGCGGGATGGAGACCCAGTACTTC. Full variable domain (missing parts from reference TRBV7-2 and TRBJ2-5): GAGVSQSPSNKVTEKGKDVELRCDPISGHTALYWYRQSLGQGLEFLIYFQGNSAPDKSGLPSDRFSAERTGGSVSTLTIQRTQQEDSAVYLCASRTSGMETQYFGPGTRLLVL.

The J gene is TRBJ2-7, the V gene TRBV4-1; maybe TRBD1 (6 bases). The CDR3 is 14 residues long. The germline CDR1 and CDR2 sequences are MGHRA and YSYEKL. Trimming left V 1 base short and J 3 bases short, with 10 bases between. The CDR3 region is CASSQGQGIYEQYF. The CDR3, as DNA: TGCGCCAGCAGCCAAGGTCAGGGGATCTACGAGCAGTACTTC.

The chain couples TRBV5-1 to TRBJ2-5, with 7 bases that match TRBD2. The ends lost 0 bases at V and 5 bases at J; junction bases unmatched: 1. The CDR3 has 13 residues. The germline V gene encodes CDR1 SGHRS and CDR2 YFSETQ. In nucleotides, the CDR3 is TGCGCCAGCAGCTTGGGCGGGAGCGAGACCCAGTACTTC. Its translation is CASSLGGSETQYF. The whole variable domain, filled in from reference TRBV5-1 and TRBJ2-5, reads KAGVTQTPRYLIKTRGQQVTLSCSPISGHRSVSWYQQTPGQGLQFLFEYFSETQRNKGNFPGRFSGRQFSNSRSEMNVSTLELGDSALYLCASSLGGSETQYFGPGTRLLVL.

The chain employs TRBV24-1 and TRBJ1-5, with 7 bases fitting TRBD1. The CDR3 spans 14 residues. Trimming cost V 0 bases and J 10 bases; bases outside gene matches: 5. Germline loops: CDR1 KGHDR, CDR2 SFDVKD. The CDR3 here is CATSDLETGRPQHF. In DNA, the CDR3 is TGTGCCACCAGTGATTTGGAGACAGGGCGACCCCAGCATTTT.

CDR3 DNA: TGTGCCACCAGCCCACTAGCGGGAGGCGATGAGCAGTTCTTC. It translates to CATSPLAGGDEQFF. This chain connects TRBV15 to TRBJ2-1; 12 bases are shared with TRBD2. Per germline, CDR1 LNHNV and CDR2 YYDKDF (reference sequence). The V gene end was trimmed by 5 bases and the J gene end by 8 bases; junction bases not matched to a gene: 4. The length of the CDR3 is 14 residues.

This clone was observed a handful of times. The genes are TRBV6-2 or TRBV6-3 and TRBJ1-2; 7 bases agree with TRBD1. The V segment lost 2 bases and the J segment 7 bases; nucleotides outside the gene matches: 4. The V gene's germline CDR1 is MNHEY and CDR2 SVGEGT. The length of the CDR3 is 13 residues. The CDR3 coding sequence is TGTGCCAGCAGTTACAGGCAGGGGGTTGGCTACACCTTC. This translates into CASSYRQGVGYTF.